This TCR beta chain was captured in a study of cytomegalovirus exposure and HLA in healthy donors listed by TCRdb under 2017. With respect to the entire study: In an earlier analysis of 550 to 750 of the donors, 276 Gb of sequence data and about 110 million unique TCR beta sequences from about 190 million T cells were reported. Using immunosequencing, the study profiled T cell repertoires from fewer than 850 subjects and related those repertoires to cytomegalovirus serostatus. Class I and class II HLA loci were covered by the typing at four-digit resolution. The study aimed to test whether cataloging public T cell receptors could reveal signatures of past pathogen exposure. To study patterns of TCR occurrence, a later analysis re-analyzed previously published TCR beta repertoires from hundreds of donors and added high-resolution HLA genotyping. Approximately 310 gigabases of sequencing data and around 80 million unique TCR sequences made up an early release that covered 640 HLA-typed donors. Every repertoire in the discovery cohort had been generated on one and the same sequencing platform. The number of donors typed differed by locus, with roughly 620-630 for A, B, C, DRB1 and DQB1, 522 for DQA1, over 600 for DPA1, and 400 to 490 for DPB1. Donor age, sex, ethnicity and CMV serostatus were compiled together with the repertoire data. Genome-wide SNP genotypes for about 55% of the 666 donors were used in a later genetic analysis, which treated that subset as a discovery cohort. High-throughput TCR immunosequencing, statistical association of individual TCRs with disease status, and machine learning were combined to predict cytomegalovirus infection status. Besides the first cohort of 500 to 700 subjects, a separate validation cohort made up of over 100 different subjects was used. In the later analysis, no new phenotypic data were used to find candidate immune exposures; instead, reliance was placed on TCR beta sequences and their occurrence across donors. An earlier analysis of around 640 of the donors used high-throughput TCR beta sequencing to judge whether each TCR beta V gene segment behaved as functional or pseudogenic. Because of strong linkage in the cohort, four or five DR-DQ haplotypes were treated as single units for association and clustering. On average, roughly 250,000 unique TCR beta nucleotide sequences were sequenced per donor among 350 to 400 genotyped donors of the cohort, with about 17% of those sequences being non-productive. Of the roughly 410 genotyped donors, 81% were placed in the genetic ancestry cluster associated with self-reported Caucasian donors.

In total, 500 to 700 healthy bone marrow donors made up the cohort. At the time of sampling, every cohort member was nominally healthy, though immune exposures that went unrecorded were likely present. The donor was CMV seropositive and belonged to the group of 270 or so seropositive cohort members. Every donor gave a peripheral blood sample, and the peripheral blood mononuclear cells from that sample were used for TCR beta sequencing. Genomic DNA extraction from the blood cell samples was performed with the Qiagen DNeasy Blood Extraction Kit. Library construction relied on the immunoSEQ multiplex PCR assay. The multiplex PCR relied on a mix of 60 forward primers for TCR Vbeta segments and 13 reverse primers for TCR Jbeta segments. A multiplex PCR assay on genomic DNA amplified the CDR3 region of rearranged TCR beta genes. On the Illumina HiSeq System, the amplified TCR beta libraries were sequenced as 87-base-pair reads. Per the source publication's procedure: A later analysis counted about 80 million unique TCR beta chains across the 550 to 750 repertoires, and some 11 million of these chains were shared by at least two donors. To remove PCR and sequencing errors, raw reads were error-corrected and collapsed into unique sequences using a nearest-neighbor algorithm that merged closely related sequences. To assign V, D and J gene segments, CDR3 sequences were aligned to IMGT reference sequences. For a sequence to be retained, a match of at least six nucleotides to both a V gene segment and a J gene segment was required. Rearrangements were called productive when the CDR3 lacked stop codons and stayed in frame with V and J; all others were non-productive. Following IMGT convention, CDR3 was defined as the stretch from the second conserved V-encoded cysteine to the conserved J-encoded phenylalanine. The earlier analysis of some 550 of the donors excluded any sequence lacking an unambiguous match to a single V gene segment. An earlier analysis of fewer than 750 of the donors classified V segments as functional when productive rearrangements were above 56.7% and as segregating when the standard deviation between donors was above 5%. To diagnose cytomegalovirus status from the catalog of TCR beta chain sequences, a statistical classification framework was built. In a later analysis, V and J genes were assigned by comparing TCR nucleotide sequences against IMGT/GENE-DB human TR gene sequences. A later analysis assigned CDR3 sequences and most-parsimonious VDJ recombination scenarios with the TCRdist pipeline. In a later analysis, each TCR beta chain was defined by its CDR3 amino acid sequence together with its V-gene family, and reads without a unique V-gene family were excluded. In a later analysis, 550 to 650 highly shared, low-generation-probability nucleotide sequences were removed to address suspected cross-contamination and a sequencing artifact. In a later analysis, a clonal expansion index for each public chain was calculated from normalized within-repertoire ranks of inferred template counts. In a later analysis, generation probabilities were computed with a VDJ recombination model fitted to out-of-frame rearrangements, and the resulting probabilities were checked against IGoR. A later analysis scored TCR-TCR, TCR-HLA and TCR-CMV co-occurrence with hypergeometric tests, applying a repertoire-size bias correction to TCR pairs. False discovery rates were estimated in a later analysis by permuting HLA or CMV assignments 20 times. In a later analysis, co-occurring TCRs were grouped with DBSCAN, and TCRdist sequence similarity was added when clustering was performed within HLA-allele-positive subsets. Repertoires with fewer than 30,000 or more than 120,000 public chains were left out of co-occurrence clustering, as were five repertoires with anomalous nucleotide sharing. TCRdb stores this immuneACCESS table with in-frame sequences only. Part of the clones is absent; in the studies checked, under half of the shortfall reflects unresolved V genes, and no reason is known for the rest. V and J calls and clone size are those listed in that table; D and trimming were worked out from the DNA. The sample yields around 97,000 clones; over 70% were counted once. Together, the top ten hold roughly 4% of the sample.

In the case of this clone: Its antigen specificity is not known. Base quality data are lacking; no much larger clone is found one base away.

Summary of the overall study and its limitations: Across donors, most TCR sequences were observed very rarely, whereas some public TCRs were present in many individuals. A further reported finding was that TCR beta sequences accurately predicted the HLA-A and HLA-B alleles for most subjects in the first cohort. Linkage disequilibrium might explain the correlated functional status among segregating V segments, but an unknown experimental factor could not be excluded. HLA typing was unavailable for some donors at each locus, so association tests used only the typed subset. In a later analysis, several top co-occurrence clusters were reported to appear linked to parvovirus B19, influenza, CMV and Epstein-Barr virus. In a later analysis, HLA-associated TCR beta chains were found to be more clonally expanded and to have lower generation probabilities than equally common non-associated chains. Cytomegalovirus status was reported to be diagnosed by the classifier with high specificity and sensitivity in both the original and validation cohorts. A later analysis found that most CMV-associated TCR beta chains appeared HLA-restricted, with HLA associations seemingly driven largely by CMV exposure. In the study, some 180 TCR beta chains were listed as associated with cytomegalovirus. The earlier analysis of almost 600 of the donors excluded some 16 rarely observed V segments, including chromosome 9 orphons, because counts were too low. The authors suggested that the approach could potentially be extended to other disease states and immunological phenotypes. V-gene and J-gene trimming of TCR beta chains was associated with a missense DCLRE1C variant in a later genetic analysis, and the association was replicated in an independent cohort. Because the 87-base-pair reads could not distinguish some IMGT-functional V segments, including TRBV6-2 and TRBV6-3, those segments were excluded. In a later analysis, the rate of TCR association differed among HLA loci, with DRB1 alleles having the most associated TCRs and HLA-C alleles having the fewest. An earlier analysis of approximately 590 of the donors showed that most TCR beta V segments appeared in productive rearrangements either about 87% or about 30% of the time, which broadly matched IMGT annotations. When HLA alleles, especially DR and DQ, strongly co-occurred, TCR associations were difficult to assign to individual alleles. A few of the identified cytomegalovirus-associated TCR beta chains were confirmed in vitro to be specific for cytomegalovirus antigens. A cluster of highly shared sequence variants was judged likely to be a technical artifact of the sequencing pipeline. Sequencing depth was assumed to be roughly uniform across donors in the presence/absence analyses, though that assumption may not hold. The cohort was sequenced for TCR beta chains only, and without alpha or paired-chain data the features that could be detected were limited. A later genetic analysis reported fewer N-insertions in productive TCRs among donors in an Asian-associated ancestry cluster than the roughly 700-donor mean. For the cohort, immune exposure information was limited to CMV serostatus. Specific HLA alleles were associated with 15,000 to 20,000 TCR beta sequences at a false discovery rate of 0.05 in a later analysis.

The trim is 10 bases for V and 1 base for J, with a gap of 17 bases between the germline ends. CDR1 and CDR2, per the germline V gene, are MNHNS and SASEGT. CDR3 length: 14 amino acids, cysteine to phenylalanine. The sequence is cut down to CDR3 DNA, 42 bases in frame from base 1. The sequence came from a man in his forties or fifties in good health and CMV-seropositive. Sequencing was performed on PBMCs. The chain is encoded by TRBV6-1 joined to TRBJ2-7; matching of 6 bases hints at TRBD1 as the D gene. Read as DNA, the sequence is TGTGCCATATCCCGACAGGTGGGGTCCTACGAGCAGTACTTC. It translates to CAISRQVGSYEQYF.